These 5 T cell receptor beta chains were all obtained from the same sample, sequenced in a study of cytomegalovirus exposure and HLA in healthy donors (dated by TCRdb to between 2016 and 2019). The library was produced with the immunoSEQ multiplex PCR assay. The multiplex PCR relied on a mix of 60 forward primers for TCR Vbeta segments and 13 reverse primers for TCR Jbeta segments. TCRdb's version of the immuneACCESS table is confined to in-frame rearrangements and falls short of the full clone set. An unresolved V gene accounts for under half of the shortfall where checked; the remainder is of unknown origin. Recorded for this sample are just under 250,000 clones; 82% of them occurred a single time. The biggest ten clones account for 5% to 6.5% of the sample. Sequencing was done on a sample of PBMCs. The source is a middle-aged woman in good health and CMV-seropositive.

The rearrangement uses TRBV28 and TRBJ1-1; D uncertain. V was shortened by 5 bases and J by 5 bases, with 18 bases between the two germline ends. The germline V gene encodes CDR1 MDHEN and CDR2 SYDVKM. This CDR3 has 15 residues. CDR3 coding DNA: TGTGCCAGCAGTCCTACGTCTTCTATGCGGACTGAAGCTTTCTTT. Translated: CASSPTSSMRTEAFF.

This clone was counted a single time. The chain uses TRBV14 and TRBJ2-7; 9 bases fit TRBD2. Germline values: CDR1 SGHDN, CDR2 FVKESK. After removal of 1 base from V and 3 bases from J, the junction contained 4 bases not matched to a gene. The length of the CDR3 is 15 residues. This CDR3 is CASSQVLAGYYEQYF. Written as DNA, the CDR3 is TGTGCCAGCAGCCAAGTCCTAGCGGGGTACTACGAGCAGTACTTC.

In nucleotides, the CDR3 is TGTGCCTGGGTCGGGACAGGGCCCTACGAGCAGTACTTC. It is translated as CAWVGTGPYEQYF. V gene TRBV30 combines with J gene TRBJ2-7; 9 nucleotides align to TRBD1. V lost 5 bases to trimming and J lost 2 bases; unmatched junction nucleotides: 4. The germline gives CDR1 GTSNPN, CDR2 SVGIG (reference sequence). The CDR3 loop spans 13 amino acids.

Notes on this clone: The junction and the germline gene differ at one end; a read error may be behind it. The gene calls are TRBV5-4 and TRBJ1-1, with unresolved D. This CDR3 contains 15 residues. Germline assignment: CDR1 SGHNT and CDR2 YYREEE (reference sequence). CDR3: CAGSGYSGPNTEAFF. DNA for the CDR3: TGTGCCGGCAGCGGATACAGCGGTCCGAACACTGAAGCTTTCTTT.

The chain employs TRBV5-1 and TRBJ2-5; 9 bases are shared with TRBD2. The ends lost 3 bases at V and 4 bases at J; junction bases unmatched: 10. The CDR3 sequence is 16 residues long. Germline loops: CDR1 SGHRS, CDR2 YFSETQ. The CDR3 region has the DNA TGCGCCAGCAGCTCGGGACTAGCCCGAAGGTCAGAGACCCAGTACTTC. It yields the protein CASSSGLARRSETQYF.